The 8 T cell receptor beta chains below were found in one sample sequenced in a study of blood T cells in healthy people across ages. Primed by a sample-barcoded 5' primer and a J-beta primer mix, a second PCR proceeded for about 7 to 12 cycles. TCRdb re-called the 5' RACE reads with MiXCR, one entry per CDR3 protein. The repertoire holds more than 800,000 distinct CDR3 sequences, with more than 40% as singletons. Sequences were obtained from blood. All receptors derive from a woman aged 55-75 years in good health.

For the CDR3, the DNA is TGTGCCAGCAGTTTTAGTTGGCGAACTGAAGCTTTCTTT. It yields the protein CASSFSWRTEAFF. The chain has TRBV12-3 or TRBV12-4 and TRBJ1-1, with D unclear. V was cut by 3 bases and J by 5 bases, with 10 bases left in between. The CDR3 length is 13 residues.

This chain connects TRBV2 to TRBJ2-5; 7 nucleotides align to TRBD2. The CDR3 spans 15 residues. Per the germline V gene, CDR1 is SNHLY and CDR2 is FYNNEI. V shed 6 bases and J 7 bases; nucleotides not matched to a gene: 14. As DNA, the CDR3 is TGTGCCAGCAGATTCACTTCTAGCGGTCTGGGGACCCAGTACTTC. It encodes CASRFTSSGLGTQYF. The full variable domain, rest sourced from reference TRBV2 and TRBJ2-5, is EPEVTQTPSHQVTQMGQEVILRCVPISNHLYFYWYRQILGQKVEFLVSFYNNEISEKSEIFDDQFSVERPDGSNFTLKIRSTKLEDSAMYFCASRFTSSGLGTQYFGPGTRLLVL.

The rearrangement joins TRBV5-1 to TRBJ2-1; 12 bases fit TRBD2. Per germline, CDR1 SGHRS and CDR2 YFSETQ. This CDR3 has 21 amino acids. The ends lost 1 base at V and 0 bases at J; junction bases unmatched: 14. CDR3 loop: CASSLPTSGRSEGSSYNEQFF. The DNA of the CDR3 is TGCGCCAGCAGCTTGCCAACTAGCGGGAGGAGTGAGGGTTCCTCCTACAATGAGCAGTTCTTC.

This clonotype was seen more than once but under ten times. The gene calls are TRBV24-1 and TRBJ2-1; D is tentatively TRBD1 or TRBD2 (6 bases each). Germline values: CDR1 KGHDR, CDR2 SFDVKD. V shed 1 base and J shed 0 bases, with 12 bases lying between them. The CDR3 spans 17 residues. The CDR3 here is CATSDFRGHSSYNEQFF. Here the CDR3 DNA reads TGTGCCACCAGTGATTTTCGGGGGCACAGCTCCTACAATGAGCAGTTCTTC.

This clonotype turned up a few times. The V and J genes are TRBV20-1 and TRBJ1-5; 7 bases fit TRBD1. Germline lookup yields CDR1 DFQATT and CDR2 SNEGSKA (reference sequence). Germline trimming cut 6 bases from V and 1 base from J; bases unmatched to any gene: 6. This CDR3 spans 14 amino acids. The CDR3 nucleotides read TGCAGTGCAGAAAACAGGGGAAGCAATCAGCCCCAGCATTTT. Translating it yields CSAENRGSNQPQHF.

About this clonotype: Just one base apart from a much larger clone, this may be a read error. The rearrangement joins TRBV12-3 or TRBV12-4 to TRBJ2-1, with D perhaps matching TRBD1 or TRBD2 (5 bases each). Trimming removed 6 bases from V and 0 bases from J, with 9 bases in between. The CDR3 length is 14 residues. In DNA, the CDR3 is TGTGCCAGCAGGTGGGGGAGCTCCTACAATGAGCAGTTCTTC. It codes for CASRWGSSYNEQFF.

This clonotype has just one count. This chain connects TRBV30 to TRBJ2-1; TRBD2 matches at 10 bases. This CDR3 spans 11 amino acids. J was trimmed by 10 bases and V by 5 bases; bases with no gene match: 2. CDR1 is GTSNPN, CDR2 SVGIG, per germline (reference sequence). CDR3 nucleotides: TGTGCCTGGGGACTAGCGGAAGAGCAGTTCTTC. Its protein product is CAWGLAEEQFF.

The chain carries TRBV27 and TRBJ1-2, with D possibly being TRBD1 (6 bases). CDR3 length equals 13 residues. Germline CDR1 reads MNHEY; CDR2 reads SMNVEV (reference sequence). The V end lost 5 bases, the J end lost 6 bases, and 13 bases lay between the germline ends. CDR3 in DNA: TGTGCCAGCAGTCACCGACAGGCGGATGGCTACACCTTC. Its translation: CASSHRQADGYTF.